The present entry profiles one T cell receptor (beta chain) with its context. TCRdb keeps only in-frame clones here, not all; method: immunoSEQ multiplex PCR. The top ten hold roughly 0.26% of the sample, which has over 600,000 clones, 75% to 90% seen once. This sample was taken from a study of blood T cell repertoires in COVID-19. V was clipped by 1 base and J by 0 bases; unmatched bases: 4. The CDR3 is 16 amino acids. Germline lookup yields CDR1 MNHNY and CDR2 SVGAGI (reference sequence). The origin of this receptor is a woman between 18 and 29 years old with acute or convalescent COVID-19. The specimen sequenced was peripheral blood. The chain couples TRBV6-6 to TRBJ2-5; 8 bases are a match to TRBD2. CDR3 region: CASSYFPGLDQETQYF. DNA for the CDR3: TGTGCCAGCAGTTACTTCCCGGGACTAGACCAAGAGACCCAGTACTTC.